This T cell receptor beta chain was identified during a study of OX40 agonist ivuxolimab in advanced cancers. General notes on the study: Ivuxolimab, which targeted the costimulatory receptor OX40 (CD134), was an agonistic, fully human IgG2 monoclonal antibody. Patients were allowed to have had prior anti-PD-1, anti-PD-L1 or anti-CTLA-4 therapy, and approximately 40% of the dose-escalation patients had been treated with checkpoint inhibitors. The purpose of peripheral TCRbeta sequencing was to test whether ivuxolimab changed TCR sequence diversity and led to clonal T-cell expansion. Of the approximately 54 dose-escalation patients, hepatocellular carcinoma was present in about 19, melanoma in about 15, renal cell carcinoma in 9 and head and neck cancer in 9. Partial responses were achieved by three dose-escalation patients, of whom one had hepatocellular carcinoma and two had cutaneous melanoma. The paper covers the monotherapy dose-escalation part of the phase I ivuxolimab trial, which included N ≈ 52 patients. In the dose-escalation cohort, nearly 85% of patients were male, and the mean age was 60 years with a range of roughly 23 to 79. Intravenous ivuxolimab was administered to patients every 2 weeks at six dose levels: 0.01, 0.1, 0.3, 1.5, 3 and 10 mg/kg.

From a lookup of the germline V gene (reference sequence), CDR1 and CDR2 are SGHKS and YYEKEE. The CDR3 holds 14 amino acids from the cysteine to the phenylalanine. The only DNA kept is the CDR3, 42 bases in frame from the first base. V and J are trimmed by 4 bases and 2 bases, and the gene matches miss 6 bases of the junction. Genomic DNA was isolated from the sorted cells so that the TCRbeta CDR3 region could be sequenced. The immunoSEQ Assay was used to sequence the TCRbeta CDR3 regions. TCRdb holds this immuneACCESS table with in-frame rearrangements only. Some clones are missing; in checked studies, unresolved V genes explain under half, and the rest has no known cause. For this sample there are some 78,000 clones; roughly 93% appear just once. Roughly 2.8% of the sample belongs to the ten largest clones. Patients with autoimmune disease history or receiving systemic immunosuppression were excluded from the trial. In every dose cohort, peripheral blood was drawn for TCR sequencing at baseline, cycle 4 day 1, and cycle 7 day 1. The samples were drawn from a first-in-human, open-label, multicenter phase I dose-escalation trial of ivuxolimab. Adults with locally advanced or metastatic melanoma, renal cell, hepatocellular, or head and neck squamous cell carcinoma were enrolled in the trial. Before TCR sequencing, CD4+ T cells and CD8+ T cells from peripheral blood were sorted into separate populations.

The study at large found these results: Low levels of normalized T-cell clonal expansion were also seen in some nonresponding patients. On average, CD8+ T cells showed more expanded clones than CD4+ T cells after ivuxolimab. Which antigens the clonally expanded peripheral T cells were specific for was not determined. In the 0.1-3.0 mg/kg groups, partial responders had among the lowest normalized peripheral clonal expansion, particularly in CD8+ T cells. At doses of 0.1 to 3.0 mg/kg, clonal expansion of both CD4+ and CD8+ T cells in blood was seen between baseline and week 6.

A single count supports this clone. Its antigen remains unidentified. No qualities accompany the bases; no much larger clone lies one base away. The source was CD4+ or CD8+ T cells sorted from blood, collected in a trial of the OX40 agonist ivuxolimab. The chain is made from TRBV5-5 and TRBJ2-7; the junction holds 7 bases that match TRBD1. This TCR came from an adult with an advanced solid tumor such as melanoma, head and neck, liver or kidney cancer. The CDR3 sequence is CASSLDRSAYEQYF. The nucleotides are TGTGCCAGCAGCCTGGACAGGTCCGCCTACGAGCAGTACTTC.